These T cell receptor beta chains were read from a single sample in a study of blood T cell repertoires in COVID-19. Produced via immunoSEQ multiplex PCR; TCRdb's table is partial and in-frame only. This sample has approximately 96,000 clones, with nearly 90% found just once. The sample consisted of peripheral blood. The source is a woman over 75 with acute or convalescent COVID-19. Each CDR3 is given with its conserved first and last residue. A D gene is named only where the DNA matches it firmly. Rows may omit the clone size; those that give it use once, few, many or a size class.

clone_size j_call v_call d_call cdr3_aa cdr3_nt
few TRBJ2-1 TRBV7-3 TRBD1 CASSFGTGSYNEQFF TGTGCCAGCAGCTTCGGGACAGGCTCCTACAATGAGCAGTTCTTC
- TRBJ2-3 TRBV4-3 TRBD2 CASSQVRTSGRANTSTDTQYF TGCGCCAGCAGCCAAGTAAGGACTAGCGGGAGGGCAAATACTAGCACAGATACGCAGTATTTT
- TRBJ2-5 TRBV5-8 - CASSLWGRGVETQYF TGTGCCAGCAGCTTGTGGGGGCGCGGCGTAGAGACCCAGTACTTC
- TRBJ1-1 TRBV18 TRBD1 CASSPLGQGNTEAFF TGTGCCAGCTCACCACTGGGACAGGGAAACACTGAAGCTTTCTTT
- TRBJ2-7 TRBV4-1 TRBD2 CASSQGGGRAYEQYF TGCGCCAGCAGCCAAGGGGGCGGGAGGGCCTACGAGCAGTACTTC
many TRBJ1-3 TRBV4-3 - CASSQDDADGRVVSTIYF TGCGCCAGCAGCCAAGACGACGCAGATGGGCGTGTGGTGAGCACCATATATTTT
- TRBJ2-1 TRBV5-4 - CASSLGSAYSYNEQFF TGTGCCAGCAGCTTGGGCAGCGCCTACTCCTACAATGAGCAGTTCTTC
- TRBJ1-1 TRBV18 - CASSPLANTEAFF TGTGCCAGCTCACCCTTGGCAAACACTGAAGCTTTCTTT
- TRBJ2-5 TRBV25-1 - CASSESFTGRIETQYF TGTGCCAGCAGTGAGTCCTTTACGGGAAGGATCGAGACCCAGTACTTC
once TRBJ2-5 TRBV5-1 - CASSLVFRSAETQYF TGCGCCAGCAGCTTGGTGTTTAGGAGTGCAGAGACCCAGTACTTC
- TRBJ1-5 TRBV6-6 TRBD1 CASSRSDRGPYSNQPQHF TGTGCCAGCAGTCGGAGCGACAGGGGACCTTATAGCAATCAGCCCCAGCATTTT
- TRBJ1-1 TRBV4-1 - CASSQPKGERNTEAFF TGCGCCAGCAGCCAGCCCAAGGGGGAGCGGAACACTGAAGCTTTCTTT
- TRBJ2-7 TRBV9 TRBD2 CASSVGGRGGYEQYF TGTGCCAGCAGCGTAGGCGGGAGAGGTGGGTACGAGCAGTACTTC
- TRBJ1-4 TRBV6-1 - CASNTGWGNEKLFF TGTGCCAGCAATACAGGGTGGGGAAATGAAAAACTGTTTTTT
- TRBJ2-1 TRBV7-2 TRBD1 CASSQDRVDNEQFF TGTGCCAGCAGCCAGGACAGGGTTGACAATGAGCAGTTCTTC
- TRBJ1-1 TRBV7-3 TRBD1 CASSLDRVNTEAFF TGTGCCAGCAGCTTAGACAGGGTGAACACTGAAGCTTTCTTT
- TRBJ1-1 TRBV5-1 - CASKLGIGGMNTEAFF TGCGCCAGCAAACTGGGGATAGGGGGAATGAACACTGAAGCTTTCTTT
- TRBJ1-1 TRBV29-1 TRBD1 CSVDRGGNTEAFF TGCAGCGTCGACAGGGGGGGGAACACTGAAGCTTTCTTT
- TRBJ2-1 TRBV6-2/TRBV6-3 TRBD2 CASSYWMRPLAGGRVDEQFF TGTGCCAGCAGTTACTGGATGCGCCCTTTAGCGGGGGGGCGGGTGGATGAGCAGTTCTTC
- TRBJ1-5 TRBV10-3 - CATMSDRYSNQPQHF TGTGCCACCATGAGTGACAGGTATAGCAATCAGCCCCAGCATTTT
- TRBJ1-5 TRBV10-3 TRBD1 CAIKGQDPNQPQHF TGTGCCATCAAGGGACAGGATCCCAATCAGCCCCAGCATTTT
- TRBJ1-1 TRBV2 TRBD1 CASRDRGRTGNTEAFF TGTGCCAGTCGAGACAGGGGGCGGACGGGGAACACTGAAGCTTTCTTT
- TRBJ2-7 TRBV28 TRBD1 CASSLWQGVGEQYF TGTGCCAGCAGTTTATGGCAGGGGGTGGGTGAGCAGTACTTC
- TRBJ2-3 TRBV7-8 TRBD2 CASSGGGTPLTDTQYF TGTGCCAGCAGCGGGGGGGGGACTCCCCTCACAGATACGCAGTATTTT
- TRBJ1-3 TRBV10-3 TRBD1 CAIKEGQGASGNTIYF TGTGCCATCAAGGAGGGACAGGGGGCCTCTGGAAACACCATATATTTT
- TRBJ1-2 TRBV11-2 - CASSLQGSVYGYTF TGTGCCAGCAGCTTACAGGGCTCCGTCTATGGCTACACCTTC
few TRBJ2-5 TRBV25-1 TRBD1 CASSEWVGQGRETQYF TGTGCCAGCAGTGAATGGGTAGGACAGGGGAGGGAGACCCAGTACTTC
- TRBJ2-1 TRBV6-2/TRBV6-3 TRBD2 CASSLSGTHLFEQFF TGTGCCAGCAGCCTTAGCGGGACTCACTTGTTTGAGCAGTTCTTC
- TRBJ1-2 TRBV13 - CASTPGGAEGYTF TGTGCCAGCACCCCGGGGGGGGCGGAGGGCTACACCTTC
- TRBJ1-2 TRBV25-1 - CASSELLNYGYTF TGTGCCAGCAGTGAACTTCTTAACTATGGCTACACCTTC
- TRBJ2-1 TRBV3-1/TRBV3-2 TRBD1 CASSQSGQSPYNEQFF TGTGCCAGCAGCCAGTCGGGACAGAGTCCCTACAATGAGCAGTTCTTC
many TRBJ2-5 TRBV7-2 TRBD1 CASSLVDRAQETQYF TGTGCCAGCAGCTTAGTTGACAGGGCCCAAGAGACCCAGTACTTC
- TRBJ2-2 TRBV7-6 - CASSVGVRSNTGELFF TGTGCCAGCAGCGTTGGTGTCAGATCGAACACCGGGGAGCTGTTTTTT
- TRBJ1-3 TRBV19 - CASSTDDSSGNTIYF TGTGCCAGTAGTACCGATGACAGCTCTGGAAACACCATATATTTT
once TRBJ2-1 TRBV19 TRBD2 CASSSSGLAVNEQFF TGTGCCAGTAGTTCGTCGGGACTAGCGGTGAATGAGCAGTTCTTC